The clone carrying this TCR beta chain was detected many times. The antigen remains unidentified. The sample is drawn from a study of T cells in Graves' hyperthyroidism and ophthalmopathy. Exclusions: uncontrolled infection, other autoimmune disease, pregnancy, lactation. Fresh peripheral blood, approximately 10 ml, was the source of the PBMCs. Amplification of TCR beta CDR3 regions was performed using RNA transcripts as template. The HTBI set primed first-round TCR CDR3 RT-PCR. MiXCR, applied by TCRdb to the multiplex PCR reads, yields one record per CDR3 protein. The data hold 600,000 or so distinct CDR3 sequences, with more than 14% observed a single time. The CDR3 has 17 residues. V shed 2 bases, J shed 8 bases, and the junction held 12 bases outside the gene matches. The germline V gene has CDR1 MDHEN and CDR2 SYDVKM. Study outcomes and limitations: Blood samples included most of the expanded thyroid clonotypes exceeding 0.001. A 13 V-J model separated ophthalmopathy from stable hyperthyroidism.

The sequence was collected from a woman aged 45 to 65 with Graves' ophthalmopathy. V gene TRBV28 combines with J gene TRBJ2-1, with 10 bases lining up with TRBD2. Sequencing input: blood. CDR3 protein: CASSLTGLAGDKDEQFF. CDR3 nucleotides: TGTGCCAGCAGTTTAACGGGCCTAGCGGGAGACAAGGATGAGCAGTTCTTC.